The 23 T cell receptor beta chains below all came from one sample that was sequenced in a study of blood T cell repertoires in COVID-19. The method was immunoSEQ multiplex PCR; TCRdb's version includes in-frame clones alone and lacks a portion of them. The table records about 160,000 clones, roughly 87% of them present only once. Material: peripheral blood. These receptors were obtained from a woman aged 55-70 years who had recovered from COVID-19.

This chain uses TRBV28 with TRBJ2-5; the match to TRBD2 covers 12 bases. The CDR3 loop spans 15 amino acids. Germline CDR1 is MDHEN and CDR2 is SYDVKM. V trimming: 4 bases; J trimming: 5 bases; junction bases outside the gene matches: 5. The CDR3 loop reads CASSSLAGGSETQYF. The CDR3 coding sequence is TGTGCCAGCAGTTCACTAGCGGGGGGCTCGGAGACCCAGTACTTC.

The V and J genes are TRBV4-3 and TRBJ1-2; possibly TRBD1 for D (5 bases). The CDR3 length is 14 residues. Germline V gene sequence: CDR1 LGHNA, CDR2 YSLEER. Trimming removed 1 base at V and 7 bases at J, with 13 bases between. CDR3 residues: CASSQGGRVRGYTF. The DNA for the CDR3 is TGCGCCAGCAGCCAAGGAGGCAGGGTGCGTGGCTACACCTTC.

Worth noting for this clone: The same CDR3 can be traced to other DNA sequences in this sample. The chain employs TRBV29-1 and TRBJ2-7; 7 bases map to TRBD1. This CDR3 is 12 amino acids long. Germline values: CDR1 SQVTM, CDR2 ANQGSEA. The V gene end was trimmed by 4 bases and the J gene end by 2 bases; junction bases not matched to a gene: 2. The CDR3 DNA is TGCAGCGTTGCTGGGACAGCCTACGAGCAGTACTTC. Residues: CSVAGTAYEQYF.

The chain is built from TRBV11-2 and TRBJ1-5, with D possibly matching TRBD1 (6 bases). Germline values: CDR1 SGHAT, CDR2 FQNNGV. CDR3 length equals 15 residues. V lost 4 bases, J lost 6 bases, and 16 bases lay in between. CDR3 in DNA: TGTGCCAGCAGCTCACAGGGAGCGGGGGGTCAGCCCCAGCATTTT. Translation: CASSSQGAGGQPQHF.

CDR3 loop: CASSQDVAAGNTIYF. The CDR3 nucleotides are TGCGCCAGCAGCCAAGACGTAGCGGCGGGAAACACCATATATTTT. The J gene is TRBJ1-3, the V gene TRBV4-1, with D hard to call. V shed 0 bases and J shed 4 bases, with 10 bases lying between them. This CDR3 has 15 amino acids. Germline values: CDR1 MGHRA, CDR2 YSYEKL.

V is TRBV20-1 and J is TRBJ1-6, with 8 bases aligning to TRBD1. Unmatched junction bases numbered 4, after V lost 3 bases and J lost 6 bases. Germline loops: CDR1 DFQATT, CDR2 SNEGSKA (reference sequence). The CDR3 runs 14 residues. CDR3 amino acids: CSASVGQGNSPLHF. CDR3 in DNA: TGCAGTGCTAGTGTAGGACAGGGTAATTCACCCCTCCACTTT.

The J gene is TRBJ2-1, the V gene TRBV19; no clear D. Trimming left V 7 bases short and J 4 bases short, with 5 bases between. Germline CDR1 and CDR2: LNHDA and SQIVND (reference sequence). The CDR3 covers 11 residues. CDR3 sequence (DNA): TGTGCCAGTACCCAATACAATGAGCAGTTCTTC. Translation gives CASTQYNEQFF.

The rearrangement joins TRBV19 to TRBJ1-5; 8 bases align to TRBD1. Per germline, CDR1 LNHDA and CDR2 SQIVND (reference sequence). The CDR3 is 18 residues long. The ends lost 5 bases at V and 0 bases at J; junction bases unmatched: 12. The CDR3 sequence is CASSFHRDRQYSNQPQHF. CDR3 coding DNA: TGTGCCAGTAGTTTCCACCGGGACAGGCAGTATAGCAATCAGCCCCAGCATTTT.

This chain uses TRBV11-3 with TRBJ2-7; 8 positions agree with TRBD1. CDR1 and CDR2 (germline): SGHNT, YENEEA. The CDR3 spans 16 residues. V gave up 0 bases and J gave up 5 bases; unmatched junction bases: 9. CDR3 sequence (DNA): TGTGCCAGCAGCTTAGATCCCTCAGGGGGCTTCAACGAGCAGTACTTC. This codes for CASSLDPSGGFNEQYF. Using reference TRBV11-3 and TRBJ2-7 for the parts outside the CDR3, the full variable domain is EAGVVQSPRYKIIEKKQPVAFWCNPISGHNTLYWYLQNLGQGPELLIRYENEEAVDDSQLPKDRFSAERLKGVDSTLKIQPAELGDSAVYLCASSLDPSGGFNEQYFGPGTRLTVT.

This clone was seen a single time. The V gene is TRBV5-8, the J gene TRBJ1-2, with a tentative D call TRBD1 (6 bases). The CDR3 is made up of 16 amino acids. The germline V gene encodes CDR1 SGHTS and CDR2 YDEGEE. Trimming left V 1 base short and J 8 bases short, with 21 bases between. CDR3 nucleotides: TGTGCCAGCAGCTTGACAGGGAGCAGCCGCGTAAGGGGCTACACCTTC. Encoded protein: CASSLTGSSRVRGYTF.

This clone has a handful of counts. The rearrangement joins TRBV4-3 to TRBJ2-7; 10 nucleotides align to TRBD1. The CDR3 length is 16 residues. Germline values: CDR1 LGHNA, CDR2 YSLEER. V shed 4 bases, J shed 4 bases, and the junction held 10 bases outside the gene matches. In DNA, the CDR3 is TGCGCCAGCAGCCGGGGACTGACAGGGGGCGGGTACGAGCAGTACTTC. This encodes CASSRGLTGGGYEQYF.

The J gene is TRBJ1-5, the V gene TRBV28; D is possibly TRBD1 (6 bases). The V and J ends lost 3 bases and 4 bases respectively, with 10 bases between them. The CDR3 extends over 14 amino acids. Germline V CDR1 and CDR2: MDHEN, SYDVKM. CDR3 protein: CASSFPGENQPQHF. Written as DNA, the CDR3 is TGTGCCAGCAGTTTTCCAGGGGAGAATCAGCCCCAGCATTTT.

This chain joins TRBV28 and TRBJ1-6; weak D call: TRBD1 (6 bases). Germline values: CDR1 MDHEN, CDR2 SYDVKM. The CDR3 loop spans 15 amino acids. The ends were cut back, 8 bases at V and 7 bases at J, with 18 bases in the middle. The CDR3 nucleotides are TGTGCCAGCTCCTGGGGGGGGGCGGGCAATTCACCCCTCCACTTT. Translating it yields CASSWGGAGNSPLHF.

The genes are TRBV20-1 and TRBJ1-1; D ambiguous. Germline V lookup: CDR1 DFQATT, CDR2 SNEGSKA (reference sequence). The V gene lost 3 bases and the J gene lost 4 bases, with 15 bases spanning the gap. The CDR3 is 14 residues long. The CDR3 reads CSASGSRGFTEAFF. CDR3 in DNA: TGCAGTGCTAGTGGCAGTCGTGGTTTCACTGAAGCTTTCTTT.

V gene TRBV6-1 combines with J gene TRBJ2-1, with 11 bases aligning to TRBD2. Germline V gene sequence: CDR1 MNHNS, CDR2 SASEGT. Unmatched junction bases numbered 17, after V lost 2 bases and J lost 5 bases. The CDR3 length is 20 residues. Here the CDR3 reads CASSETPWGLAEIPHNEQFF. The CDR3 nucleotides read TGTGCCAGCAGTGAAACGCCCTGGGGACTAGCGGAGATACCGCACAATGAGCAGTTCTTC.

The CDR3 spells CASSYSAWGGNTEAFF. For the CDR3, the DNA is TGTGCCAGCAGTTACTCCGCTTGGGGGGGGAACACTGAAGCTTTCTTT. The chain uses TRBV6-5 and TRBJ1-1; a weak D match, TRBD1 (5 bases). The CDR3 has 16 residues. With 0 bases removed from V and 1 base from J, the gap between germline ends came to 12 bases. CDR1 MNHEY and CDR2 SVGAGI come from the germline V gene.

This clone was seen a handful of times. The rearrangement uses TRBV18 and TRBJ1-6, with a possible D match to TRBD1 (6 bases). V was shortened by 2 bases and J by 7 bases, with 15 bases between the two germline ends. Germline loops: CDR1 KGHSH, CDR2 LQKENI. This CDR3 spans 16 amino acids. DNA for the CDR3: TGTGCCAGCTCACCAGGGCGACCAGGGACAAATTCACCCCTCCACTTT. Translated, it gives CASSPGRPGTNSPLHF.

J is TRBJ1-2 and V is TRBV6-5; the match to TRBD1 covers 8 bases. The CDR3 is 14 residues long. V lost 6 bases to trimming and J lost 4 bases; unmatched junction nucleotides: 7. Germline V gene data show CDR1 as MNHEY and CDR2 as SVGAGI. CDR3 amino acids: CASRTGVSVYGYTF. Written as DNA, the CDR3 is TGTGCCAGCAGGACAGGGGTCTCGGTCTATGGCTACACCTTC.

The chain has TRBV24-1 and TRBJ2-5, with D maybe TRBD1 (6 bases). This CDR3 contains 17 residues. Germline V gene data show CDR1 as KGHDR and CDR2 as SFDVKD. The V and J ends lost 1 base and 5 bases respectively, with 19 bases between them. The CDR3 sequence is CATSDLSWGPGSETQYF. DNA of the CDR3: TGTGCCACCAGTGATTTATCTTGGGGGCCGGGGTCGGAGACCCAGTACTTC.

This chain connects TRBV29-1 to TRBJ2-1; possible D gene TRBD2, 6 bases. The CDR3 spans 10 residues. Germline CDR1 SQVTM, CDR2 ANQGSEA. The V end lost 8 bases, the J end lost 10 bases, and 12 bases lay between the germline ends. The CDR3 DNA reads TGCAGCTCCGGGGGTTCCGAGCAGTTCTTC. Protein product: CSSGGSEQFF.

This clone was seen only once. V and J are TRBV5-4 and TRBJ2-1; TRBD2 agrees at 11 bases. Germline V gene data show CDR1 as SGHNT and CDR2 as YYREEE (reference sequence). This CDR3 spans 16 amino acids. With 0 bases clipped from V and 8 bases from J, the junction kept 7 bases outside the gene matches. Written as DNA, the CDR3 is TGTGCCAGCAGCTTGGTGCCTAGCGGGGGGTATCATGAGCAGTTCTTC. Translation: CASSLVPSGGYHEQFF.

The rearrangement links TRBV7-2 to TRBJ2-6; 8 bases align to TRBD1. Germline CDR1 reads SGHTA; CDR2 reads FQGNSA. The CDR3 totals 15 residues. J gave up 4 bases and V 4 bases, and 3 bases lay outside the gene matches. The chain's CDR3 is CASSSRGQGANVLTF. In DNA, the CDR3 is TGTGCCAGCAGCTCCAGGGGGCAGGGGGCCAACGTCCTGACTTTC.

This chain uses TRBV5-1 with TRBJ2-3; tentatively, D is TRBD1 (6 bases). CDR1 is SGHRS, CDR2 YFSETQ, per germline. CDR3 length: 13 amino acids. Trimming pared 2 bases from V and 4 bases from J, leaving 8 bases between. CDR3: CASSFRGPDTQYF. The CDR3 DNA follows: TGCGCCAGCAGCTTCAGGGGCCCAGATACGCAGTATTTT.